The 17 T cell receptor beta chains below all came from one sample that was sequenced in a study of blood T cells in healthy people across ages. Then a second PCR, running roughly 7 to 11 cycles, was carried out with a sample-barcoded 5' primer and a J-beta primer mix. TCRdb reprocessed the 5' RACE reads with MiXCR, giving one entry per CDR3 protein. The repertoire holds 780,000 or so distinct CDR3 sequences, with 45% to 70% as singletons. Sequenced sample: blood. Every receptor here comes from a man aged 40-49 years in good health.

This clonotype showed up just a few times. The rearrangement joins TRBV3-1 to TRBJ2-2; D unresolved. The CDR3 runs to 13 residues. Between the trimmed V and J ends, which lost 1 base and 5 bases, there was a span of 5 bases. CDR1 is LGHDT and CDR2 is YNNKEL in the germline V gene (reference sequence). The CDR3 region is CASSQAATGELFF. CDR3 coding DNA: TGTGCCAGCAGCCAAGCAGCGACCGGGGAGCTGTTTTTT.

CDR3 region: CASSEVSETYEQYF. Written as DNA, the CDR3 is TGTGCCAGCAGTGAAGTGTCGGAGACCTACGAGCAGTACTTC. The V and J genes are TRBV6-1 and TRBJ2-4; no clear D. The DNA end favors TRBJ2-7, so the J call may be wrong. The CDR3 covers 14 residues. Germline V gene lookup returns CDR1 MNHNS and CDR2 SASEGT.

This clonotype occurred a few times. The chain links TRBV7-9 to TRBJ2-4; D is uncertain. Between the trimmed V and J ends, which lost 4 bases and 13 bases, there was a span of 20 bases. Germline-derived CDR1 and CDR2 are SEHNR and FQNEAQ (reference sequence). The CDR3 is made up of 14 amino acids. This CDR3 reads CASSSSSGRREQYF. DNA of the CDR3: TGTGCCAGCAGCTCCAGCTCAGGACGGCGTGAGCAGTACTTC.

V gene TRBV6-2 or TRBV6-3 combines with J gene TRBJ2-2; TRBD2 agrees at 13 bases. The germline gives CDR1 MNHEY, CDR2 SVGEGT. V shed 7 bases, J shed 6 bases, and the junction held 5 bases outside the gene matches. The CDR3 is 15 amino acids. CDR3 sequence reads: CASTWTSGGSGELFF. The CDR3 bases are TGTGCCAGCACCTGGACTAGCGGGGGTTCCGGGGAGCTGTTTTTT.

CDR3 amino acids: CASRYAQTGEEQYF. In DNA, the CDR3 is TGTGCCAGCCGGTATGCGCAGACAGGGGAAGAGCAGTACTTC. V gene TRBV2 combines with J gene TRBJ2-7; the match to TRBD1 covers 8 bases. V trimming: 8 bases; J trimming: 7 bases; junction bases outside the gene matches: 13. The CDR3 is 14 amino acids. Germline CDR1 reads SNHLY; CDR2 reads FYNNEI. Filled out from reference TRBV2 and TRBJ2-7, the complete variable domain reads EPEVTQTPSHQVTQMGQEVILRCVPISNHLYFYWYRQILGQKVEFLVSFYNNEISEKSEIFDDQFSVERPDGSNFTLKIRSTKLEDSAMYFCASRYAQTGEEQYFGPGTRLTVT.

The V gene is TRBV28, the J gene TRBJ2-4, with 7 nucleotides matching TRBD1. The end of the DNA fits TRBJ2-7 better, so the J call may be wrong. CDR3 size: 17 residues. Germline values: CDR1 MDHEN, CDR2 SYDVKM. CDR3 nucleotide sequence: TGTGCCAGCAGTTTTTCCCCCACAAAGGGGGCATCCTACGAGCAGTACTTC. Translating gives CASSFSPTKGASYEQYF.

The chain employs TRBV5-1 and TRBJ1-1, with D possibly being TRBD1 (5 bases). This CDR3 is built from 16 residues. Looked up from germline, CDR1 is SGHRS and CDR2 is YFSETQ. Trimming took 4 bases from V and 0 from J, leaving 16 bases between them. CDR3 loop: CASSPGLSPVNTEAFF. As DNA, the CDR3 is TGCGCCAGCAGCCCGGGACTCTCGCCAGTGAACACTGAAGCTTTCTTT.

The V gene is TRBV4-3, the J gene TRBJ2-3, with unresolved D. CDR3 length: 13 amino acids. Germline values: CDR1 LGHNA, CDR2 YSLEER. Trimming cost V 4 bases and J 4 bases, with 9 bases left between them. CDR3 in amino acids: CASSLISADTQYF. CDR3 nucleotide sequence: TGCGCCAGCAGCCTTATCTCGGCAGATACGCAGTATTTT.

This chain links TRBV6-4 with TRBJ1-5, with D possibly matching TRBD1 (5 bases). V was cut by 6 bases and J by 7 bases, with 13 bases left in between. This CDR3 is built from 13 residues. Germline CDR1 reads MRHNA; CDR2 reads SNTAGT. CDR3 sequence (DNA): TGTGCCAGCAGCGAACTCCAGGGACAGCCCCAGCATTTT. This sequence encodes CASSELQGQPQHF.

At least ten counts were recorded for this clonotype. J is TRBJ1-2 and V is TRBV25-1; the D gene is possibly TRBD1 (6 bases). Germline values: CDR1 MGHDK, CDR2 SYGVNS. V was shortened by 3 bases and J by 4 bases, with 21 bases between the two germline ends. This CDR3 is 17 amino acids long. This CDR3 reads CASSDITGSFSTYGYTF. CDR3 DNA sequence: TGTGCCAGCAGTGACATTACAGGGAGCTTTAGCACCTATGGCTACACCTTC.

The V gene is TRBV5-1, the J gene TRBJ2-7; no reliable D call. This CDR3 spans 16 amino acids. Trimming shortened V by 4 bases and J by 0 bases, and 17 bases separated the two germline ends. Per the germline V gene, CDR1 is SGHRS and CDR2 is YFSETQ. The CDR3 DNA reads TGCGCCAGCAGCCAACGGGTGCGCAGGAGCTCCTACGAGCAGTACTTC. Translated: CASSQRVRRSSYEQYF. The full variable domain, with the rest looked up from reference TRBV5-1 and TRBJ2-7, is KAGVTQTPRYLIKTRGQQVTLSCSPISGHRSVSWYQQTPGQGLQFLFEYFSETQRNKGNFPGRFSGRQFSNSRSEMNVSTLELGDSALYLCASSQRVRRSSYEQYFGPGTRLTVT.

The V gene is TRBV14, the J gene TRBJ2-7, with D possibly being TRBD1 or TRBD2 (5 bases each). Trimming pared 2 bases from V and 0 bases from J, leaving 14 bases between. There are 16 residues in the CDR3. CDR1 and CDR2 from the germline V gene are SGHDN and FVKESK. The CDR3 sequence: CASSQLRGRSSYEQYF. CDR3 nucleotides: TGTGCCAGCAGCCAATTGAGGGGACGGAGCTCCTACGAGCAGTACTTC. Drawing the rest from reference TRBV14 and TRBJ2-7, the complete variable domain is EAGVTQFPSHSVIEKGQTVTLRCDPISGHDNLYWYRRVMGKEIKFLLHFVKESKQDESGMPNNRFLAERTGGTYSTLKVQPAELEDSGVYFCASSQLRGRSSYEQYFGPGTRLTVT.

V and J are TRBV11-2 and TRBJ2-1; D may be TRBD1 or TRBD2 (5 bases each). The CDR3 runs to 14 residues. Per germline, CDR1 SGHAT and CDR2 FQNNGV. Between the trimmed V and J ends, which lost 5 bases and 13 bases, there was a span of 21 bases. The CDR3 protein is CASSNETPGRTQFF. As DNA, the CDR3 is TGTGCCAGCAGCAATGAAACACCGGGGCGAACCCAGTTCTTC.

Written as DNA, the CDR3 is TGTGCCAGCACCCCGAGGAGCCATTCTCCCCCCTACGAGCAGTACTTC. Translating it yields CASTPRSHSPPYEQYF. This chain uses TRBV7-9 with TRBJ2-7; no reliable D call. The V end lost 7 bases, the J end lost 2 bases, and 21 bases lay between the germline ends. The CDR3 has 16 amino acids. Germline CDR1 is SEHNR and CDR2 is FQNEAQ (reference sequence).

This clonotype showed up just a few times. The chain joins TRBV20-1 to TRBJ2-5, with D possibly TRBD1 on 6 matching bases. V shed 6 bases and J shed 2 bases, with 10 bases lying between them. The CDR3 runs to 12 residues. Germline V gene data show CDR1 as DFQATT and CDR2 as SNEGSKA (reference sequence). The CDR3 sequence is CSAPTGQETQYF. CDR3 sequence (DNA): TGCAGTGCCCCGACAGGTCAAGAGACCCAGTACTTC.

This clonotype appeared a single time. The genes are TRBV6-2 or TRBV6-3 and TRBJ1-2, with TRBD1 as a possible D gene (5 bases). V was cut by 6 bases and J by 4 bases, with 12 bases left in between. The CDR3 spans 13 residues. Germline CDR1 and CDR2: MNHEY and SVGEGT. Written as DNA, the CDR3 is TGTGCCAGCAGAGACGGACAAAGCTATGGCTACACCTTC. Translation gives CASRDGQSYGYTF.

The CDR3 DNA sequence: TGTGCCAGCAGCGTAGATGGGACAGCGGCAGATACGCAGTATTTT. Its protein product is CASSVDGTAADTQYF. This rearrangement joins TRBV9 to TRBJ2-3; 7 nucleotides agree with TRBD1. Germline V gene sequence: CDR1 SGDLS, CDR2 YYNGEE. The CDR3 spans 15 residues. With 0 bases clipped from V and 4 bases from J, the junction kept 5 bases outside the gene matches.